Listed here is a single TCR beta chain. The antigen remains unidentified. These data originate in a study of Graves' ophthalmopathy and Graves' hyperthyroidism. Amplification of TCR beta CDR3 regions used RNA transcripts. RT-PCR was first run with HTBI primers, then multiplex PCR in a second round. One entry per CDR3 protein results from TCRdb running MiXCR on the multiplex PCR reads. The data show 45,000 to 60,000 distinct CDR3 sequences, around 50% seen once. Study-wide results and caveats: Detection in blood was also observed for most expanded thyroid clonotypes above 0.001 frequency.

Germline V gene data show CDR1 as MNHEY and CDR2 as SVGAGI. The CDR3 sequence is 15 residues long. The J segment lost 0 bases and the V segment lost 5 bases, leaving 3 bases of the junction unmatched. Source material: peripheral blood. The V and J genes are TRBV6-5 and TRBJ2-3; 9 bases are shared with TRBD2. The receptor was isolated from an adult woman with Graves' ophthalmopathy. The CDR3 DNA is TGTGCCAGCAGTACCACTAGCGGGAGCACAGATACGCAGTATTTT. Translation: CASSTTSGSTDTQYF.